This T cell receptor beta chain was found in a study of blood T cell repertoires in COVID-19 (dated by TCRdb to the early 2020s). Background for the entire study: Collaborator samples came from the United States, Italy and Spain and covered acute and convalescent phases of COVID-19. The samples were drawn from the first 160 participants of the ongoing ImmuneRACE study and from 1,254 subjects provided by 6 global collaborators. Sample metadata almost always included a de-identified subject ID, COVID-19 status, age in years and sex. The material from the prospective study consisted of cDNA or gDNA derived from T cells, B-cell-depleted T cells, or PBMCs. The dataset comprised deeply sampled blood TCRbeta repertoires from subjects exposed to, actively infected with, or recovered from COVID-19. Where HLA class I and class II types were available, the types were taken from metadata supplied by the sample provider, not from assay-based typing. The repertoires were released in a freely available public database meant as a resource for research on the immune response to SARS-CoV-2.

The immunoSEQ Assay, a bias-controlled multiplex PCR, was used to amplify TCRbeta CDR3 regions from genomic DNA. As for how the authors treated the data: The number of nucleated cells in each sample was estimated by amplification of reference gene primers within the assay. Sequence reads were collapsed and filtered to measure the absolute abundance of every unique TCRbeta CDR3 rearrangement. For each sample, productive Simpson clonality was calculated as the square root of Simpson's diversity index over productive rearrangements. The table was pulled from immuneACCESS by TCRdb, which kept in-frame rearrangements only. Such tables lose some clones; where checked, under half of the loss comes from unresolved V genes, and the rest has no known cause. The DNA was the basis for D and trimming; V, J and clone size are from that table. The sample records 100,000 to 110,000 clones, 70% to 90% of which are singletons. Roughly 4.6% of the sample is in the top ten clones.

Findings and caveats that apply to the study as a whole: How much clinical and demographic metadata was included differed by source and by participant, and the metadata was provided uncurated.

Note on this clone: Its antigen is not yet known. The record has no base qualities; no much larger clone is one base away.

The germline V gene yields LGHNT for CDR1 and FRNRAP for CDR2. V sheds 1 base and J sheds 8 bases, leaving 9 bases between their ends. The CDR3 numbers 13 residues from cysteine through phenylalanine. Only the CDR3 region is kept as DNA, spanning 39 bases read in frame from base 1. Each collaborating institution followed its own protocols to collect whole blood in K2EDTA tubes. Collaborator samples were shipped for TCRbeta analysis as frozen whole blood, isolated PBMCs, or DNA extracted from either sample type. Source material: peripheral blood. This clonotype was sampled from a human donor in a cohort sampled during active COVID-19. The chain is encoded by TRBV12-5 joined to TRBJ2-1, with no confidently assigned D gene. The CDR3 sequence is CASGLGLSDEQFF. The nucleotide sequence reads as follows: TGTGCTAGTGGTTTGGGGCTCAGCGATGAGCAGTTCTTC.